This TCR beta chain appears in the sequencing data of a study of neurological immune-mediated disorders. Whole-study results and caveats: None of the CDR3 amino acid sequences of expanded clones were shared across subjects, and this suggested private repertoires in all groups.

Stored at -80 C, 2 million PBMCs were the source of the unsorted libraries. The germline V gene has CDR1 SGHRS and CDR2 YFSETQ. With V trimmed by 4 bases and J by 5 bases, 6 bases remained unmatched. This CDR3 contains 14 residues. This clonotype occurred many times. What it binds is not known. Synthesis of cDNA was carried out by template-switch 5'RACE. The reaction used 10-nucleotide random UMIs. Sequencing runs each yielded over 190 million TCR-beta sequences from 15-18 subjects. Via MiXCR, TCRdb re-called the 5' RACE reads, giving one row per CDR3 protein. Here the sample spans some 48,000 distinct CDR3 sequences, approximately 10% being singletons.

This clonotype was sampled from a woman aged 40 to 50 with HTLV-1-associated myelopathy (HAM/TSP). The sample was PBMCs. The chain employs TRBV5-1 and TRBJ2-5; 9 bases agree with TRBD1. In DNA, the CDR3 is TGCGCCAGCAGCGTTCGGACAGGGGTGGAGACCCAGTACTTC. This sequence encodes CASSVRTGVETQYF.